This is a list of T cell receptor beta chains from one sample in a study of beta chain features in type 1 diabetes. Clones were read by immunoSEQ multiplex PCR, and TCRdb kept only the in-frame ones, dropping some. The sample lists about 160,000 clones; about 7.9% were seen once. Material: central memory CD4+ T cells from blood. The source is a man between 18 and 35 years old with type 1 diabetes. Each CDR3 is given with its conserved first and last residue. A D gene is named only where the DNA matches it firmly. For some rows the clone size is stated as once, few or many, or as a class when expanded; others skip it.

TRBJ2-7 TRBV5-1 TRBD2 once TGCGCCAGCAGCTTGAGCGGGGAAGCCTACGAGCAGTACTTC CASSLSGEAYEQYF
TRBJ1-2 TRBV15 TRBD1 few TGTGCCACCAGCAGAGCTGGGACAGAGACTTTCTATGGCTACACCTTC CATSRAGTETFYGYTF
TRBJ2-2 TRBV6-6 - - TGTGCCAGCAGTTACTCGGGGAGGAACACCGGGGAGCTGTTTTTT CASSYSGRNTGELFF
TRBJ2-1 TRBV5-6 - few TGTGCCAGCAGCTTGGCCCCCGGACAGACGGATGAGCAGTTCTTC CASSLAPGQTDEQFF
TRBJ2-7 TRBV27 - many TGTGCCAGCAGTACAGTCACTAGCTACGAGCAGTACTTC CASSTVTSYEQYF
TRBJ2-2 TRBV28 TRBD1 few TGTGCCAGCAATATTCCGGGACAGGGGCGTGGCGGGGAGCTGTTTTTT CASNIPGQGRGGELFF
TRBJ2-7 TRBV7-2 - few TGTGCCAGCAGCTTCCTCCGGGGGGCATCCTACGAGCAGTACTTC CASSFLRGASYEQYF
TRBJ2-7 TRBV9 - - TGTGCCAGCAGCGGGACTTCAACCGGTGGGCAGTACTTC CASSGTSTGGQYF
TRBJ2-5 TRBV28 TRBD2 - TGTGCCAGCAGTCCACCTGGGACTAGCGGGAGCTGGGAGCAGTACTTC CASSPPGTSGSWEQYF
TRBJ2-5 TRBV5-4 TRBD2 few TGTGCCAGCAGGTCGGGACTAGCGGGGGAGACCCAGTACTTC CASRSGLAGETQYF
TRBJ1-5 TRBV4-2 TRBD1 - TGTGCCAGCAGCCCCAGGACAGGGGGAGGATTAGGACAGCCCCAGCATTTT CASSPRTGGGLGQPQHF
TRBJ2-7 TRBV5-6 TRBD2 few TGTGCCAGCAGCCCAGGACTAGCGGGAACCTCCTACGAGCAGTACTTC CASSPGLAGTSYEQYF
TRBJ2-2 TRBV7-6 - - TGTGCCAGCAGCTTGGGACTCCTGAACACCGGGGAGCTGTTTTTT CASSLGLLNTGELFF
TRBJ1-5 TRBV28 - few TGTGCCAGCAGCCGAGGGCATCAGCCCCAGCATTTT CASSRGHQPQHF
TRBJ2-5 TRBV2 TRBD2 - TGTGCCAGCATGATAGCGGGCGCGGAGACCCAGTACTTC CASMIAGAETQYF
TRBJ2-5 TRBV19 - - TGTGCCAGTAGTCCAAATGAGAAGACCCAGTACTTC CASSPNEKTQYF
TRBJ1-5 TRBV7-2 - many TGTGCCAGCAGCCTCACAGGGAATCAGCCCCAGCATTTT CASSLTGNQPQHF
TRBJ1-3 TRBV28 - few TGTGCCAGCAGCGCAGGGACTGGAAACACCATATATTTT CASSAGTGNTIYF
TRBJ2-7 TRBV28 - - TGTGCCTCCTACTATTCGGGTGAGCAGTACTTC CASYYSGEQYF
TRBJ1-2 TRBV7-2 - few TGTGCCAGCAGCTTAGACAACAGGGCTGGCTACACCTTC CASSLDNRAGYTF
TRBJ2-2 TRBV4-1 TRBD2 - TGCGCCAGCAGCCGAGCGGCGGGGGGCCAGGTGACCGGGGAGCTGTTTTTT CASSRAAGGQVTGELFF
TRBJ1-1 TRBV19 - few TGTGCCAGTAGTACTCCCAATCGGCGGGCAACGGCTTTCTTT CASSTPNRRATAFF